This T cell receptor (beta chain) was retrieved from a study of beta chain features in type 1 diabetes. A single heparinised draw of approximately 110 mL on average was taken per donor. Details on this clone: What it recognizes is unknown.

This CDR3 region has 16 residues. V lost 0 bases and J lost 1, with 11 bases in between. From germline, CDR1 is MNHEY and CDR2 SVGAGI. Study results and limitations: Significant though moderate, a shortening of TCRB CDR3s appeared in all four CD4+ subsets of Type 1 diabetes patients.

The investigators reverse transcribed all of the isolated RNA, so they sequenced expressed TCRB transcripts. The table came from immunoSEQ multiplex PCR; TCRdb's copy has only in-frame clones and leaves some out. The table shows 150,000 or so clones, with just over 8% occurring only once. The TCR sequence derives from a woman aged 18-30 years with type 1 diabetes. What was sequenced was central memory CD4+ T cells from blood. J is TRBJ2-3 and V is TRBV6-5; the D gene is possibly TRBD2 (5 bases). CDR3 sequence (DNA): TGTGCCAGCAGTTACTCTGCTAGCAGAGGCACAGATACGCAGTATTTT. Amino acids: CASSYSASRGTDTQYF.